This T cell receptor beta chain was captured by sequencing in a study of T cells in Graves' hyperthyroidism and ophthalmopathy. Germline assignment: CDR1 LNHNV and CDR2 YYDKDF (reference sequence). There are 14 residues in the CDR3. V lost 4 bases to trimming and J lost 3 bases; unmatched junction nucleotides: 3. Remarks on this clonotype: What it binds is unknown.

The CDR3 regions of TCR beta were amplified from RNA transcripts. TCR CDR3 underwent first-round RT-PCR with the HTBI primer set. Each CDR3 protein is one row after TCRdb ran MiXCR on the multiplex PCR reads. The sample holds about 560,000 distinct CDR3 sequences, over 15% seen once. Participants, patients aged 18 to 65, had newly diagnosed hyperthyroidism with a duration under 2 months. Uncontrolled infection, other autoimmune disease, pregnancy or lactation led to exclusion. Notes on the study in general: Classification by a 13 V-J model distinguished ophthalmopathy from stable hyperthyroidism. Blood also showed most of the thyroid clonotypes that were expanded above 0.001.

What was sequenced was blood. This receptor was obtained from a woman younger than 35 with Graves' hyperthyroidism. J is TRBJ1-1 and V is TRBV15, with 9 bases that match TRBD1. The CDR3 DNA reads TGTGCCACCAGCATTCGACAGGGGGACACTGAAGCTTTCTTT. Translation: CATSIRQGDTEAFF. Combining the CDR3 with reference TRBV15 and TRBJ1-1 gives the whole variable domain DAMVIQNPRYQVTQFGKPVTLSCSQTLNHNVMYWYQQKSSQAPKLLFHYYDKDFNNEADTPDNFQSRRPNTSFCFLDIRSPGLGDTAMYLCATSIRQGDTEAFFGQGTRLTVV.